This T cell receptor beta chain was sequenced during a study of technical replicates of blood from a few donors (dated by TCRdb to 2016 to 2017). Libraries were constructed by the immunoSEQ multiplex PCR assay. This is the immuneACCESS table as TCRdb keeps it, with only in-frame sequences that have V and J called. A part of the clones is gone; compared with another copy, unresolved V genes explain less than half, and the rest is unexplained. A total of more than 90,000 clones appear in this sample, 95% of them only once. The ten largest clones represent 0.23% of the sample. CDR1 and CDR2 (MGHRA, YSYEKL) derive from the germline V gene. The CDR3 runs 15 residues from the cysteine to the phenylalanine. Only the CDR3 region is kept as DNA, spanning 45 bases read in frame from base 1. The junction carries 12 bases between V and J, which are trimmed by 1 base and 4 bases respectively. Note on this clone: Which antigen it targets is not known. Base qualities are missing; no much larger clone stands one base away.

The rearranged chain carries TRBV4-1 and TRBJ2-3, with TRBD2 perhaps the D gene, on 5 matching bases. The sample comprised T cells isolated from PBMCs. This sequence was found in a human donor in good health. The nucleotide sequence is given as TGCGCCAGCAGCCAAGGGAGGTACCCCGCAGATACGCAGTATTTT. Protein translation: CASSQGRYPADTQYF.